This TCR beta chain was captured in a study of blood T cell repertoires in COVID-19 (dated by TCRdb to about 2020). Background on the whole study: Samples covering the acute and convalescent phases of COVID-19 were provided by collaborators in the United States, Italy and Spain. The material from the prospective study consisted of cDNA or gDNA derived from T cells, B-cell-depleted T cells, or PBMCs. Subjects who had been exposed to COVID-19, were actively infected with it, or had recovered from it provided the deeply sampled blood TCRbeta repertoires that made up the dataset. The repertoires were released in a freely available public database intended as a resource for research on the immune response to SARS-CoV-2. Samples were obtained from the ongoing ImmuneRACE study (first 160 participants) and from about 1,300 subjects provided by 6 global collaborators. A de-identified subject ID, COVID-19 status, age in years and sex were almost always included in the sample metadata. Where HLA class I and class II types were available, the types were taken from metadata supplied by the sample provider, not from assay-based typing.

Worth noting for this clone: The specificity of this receptor is unknown. No base quality information exists; no much larger clone differs at one position.

From V the trimming removes 4 bases and from J it removes 5 bases, while the gene matches leave 10 bases of the junction unaccounted for. The CDR3 spans 16 residues, from the cysteine through the phenylalanine. The kept DNA is CDR3 alone, 48 bases in frame from the first base. The germline V gene supplies CDR1 SGHDT and CDR2 YYEEEE. Each collaborating institution followed its own protocols to collect whole blood in K2EDTA tubes. Collaborator samples were shipped for TCRbeta analysis as frozen whole blood, isolated PBMCs, or DNA extracted from either sample type. TCRbeta CDR3 regions were amplified from genomic DNA using the immunoSEQ Assay, a bias-controlled multiplex PCR. The source study handled its data this way. The number of nucleated cells in each sample was estimated by amplification of reference gene primers within the assay. To quantify the absolute abundance of each unique TCRbeta CDR3 rearrangement, sequence reads were collapsed and filtered. For each sample, productive Simpson clonality was calculated as the square root of Simpson's diversity index across productive rearrangements. The source is immuneACCESS, and TCRdb retained only in-frame sequences with V and J called. Part of the clones is not carried over; for the studies checked, unresolved V genes explain less than half of this, and the remainder is unexplained. D and trimming come from the DNA, and the V and J calls and clone size come from that table. The sample table records about 160,000 clones; roughly 84% of these occur just once. The ten biggest clones cover 5.5% to 7% of the sample.

General study outcomes and caveats: The amount of clinical and demographic metadata varied by source and participant and was provided uncurated.

The sequence is built from TRBV5-6 and TRBJ2-7; 12 middle bases align to TRBD1. Sequenced: peripheral blood. This receptor was identified in a man aged 45-65 years with active or convalescent COVID-19. The DNA is TGTGCCAGCAGCGCGTCCGGGACAGGGGGCTTCCACGAGCAGTACTTC. It translates as CASSASGTGGFHEQYF.